This TCR beta chain derives from a study of CD8+CD57+ T cells in acquired aplastic anemia. This clonotype was seen ten or more times. Its specificity is unknown. CDR3 and TCR beta VDJ profiling relied on genomic DNA as the template. Via MiXCR, TCRdb re-called the reads, giving one row per CDR3 protein. The sample consists of approximately 300,000 distinct CDR3 sequences, 56% of them appearing once. CDR1 and CDR2 from the germline V gene are LGHDT and YNNKEL (reference sequence). Trimming cost V 3 bases and J 7 bases; bases outside gene matches: 5. The CDR3 spans 13 residues. Patients who underwent sequencing had shown CD8+CD57+ cell expansion by flow cytometry. Each patient carried a diagnosis of severe acquired aplastic anemia. All patients were therapy-naive when blood was sampled. General observations from the study: Almost 30 shared CD8+ CDR3s appeared highly expressed within patients' immunodominant clones. Patients and controls had CD8+ Simpson's diversity values that were not significantly distinct.

The V call is TRBV3-1, the J call TRBJ1-2; 7 bases align to TRBD1. The specimen was sorted CD4+, CD8+, or CD8+CD57+ T cells (not recorded which) from PBMCs. The source of this sequence is a human donor with aplastic anemia. CDR3 sequence: CASSHWTGTGYTF. CDR3 DNA: TGTGCCAGCAGCCATTGGACAGGAACTGGCTACACCTTC.